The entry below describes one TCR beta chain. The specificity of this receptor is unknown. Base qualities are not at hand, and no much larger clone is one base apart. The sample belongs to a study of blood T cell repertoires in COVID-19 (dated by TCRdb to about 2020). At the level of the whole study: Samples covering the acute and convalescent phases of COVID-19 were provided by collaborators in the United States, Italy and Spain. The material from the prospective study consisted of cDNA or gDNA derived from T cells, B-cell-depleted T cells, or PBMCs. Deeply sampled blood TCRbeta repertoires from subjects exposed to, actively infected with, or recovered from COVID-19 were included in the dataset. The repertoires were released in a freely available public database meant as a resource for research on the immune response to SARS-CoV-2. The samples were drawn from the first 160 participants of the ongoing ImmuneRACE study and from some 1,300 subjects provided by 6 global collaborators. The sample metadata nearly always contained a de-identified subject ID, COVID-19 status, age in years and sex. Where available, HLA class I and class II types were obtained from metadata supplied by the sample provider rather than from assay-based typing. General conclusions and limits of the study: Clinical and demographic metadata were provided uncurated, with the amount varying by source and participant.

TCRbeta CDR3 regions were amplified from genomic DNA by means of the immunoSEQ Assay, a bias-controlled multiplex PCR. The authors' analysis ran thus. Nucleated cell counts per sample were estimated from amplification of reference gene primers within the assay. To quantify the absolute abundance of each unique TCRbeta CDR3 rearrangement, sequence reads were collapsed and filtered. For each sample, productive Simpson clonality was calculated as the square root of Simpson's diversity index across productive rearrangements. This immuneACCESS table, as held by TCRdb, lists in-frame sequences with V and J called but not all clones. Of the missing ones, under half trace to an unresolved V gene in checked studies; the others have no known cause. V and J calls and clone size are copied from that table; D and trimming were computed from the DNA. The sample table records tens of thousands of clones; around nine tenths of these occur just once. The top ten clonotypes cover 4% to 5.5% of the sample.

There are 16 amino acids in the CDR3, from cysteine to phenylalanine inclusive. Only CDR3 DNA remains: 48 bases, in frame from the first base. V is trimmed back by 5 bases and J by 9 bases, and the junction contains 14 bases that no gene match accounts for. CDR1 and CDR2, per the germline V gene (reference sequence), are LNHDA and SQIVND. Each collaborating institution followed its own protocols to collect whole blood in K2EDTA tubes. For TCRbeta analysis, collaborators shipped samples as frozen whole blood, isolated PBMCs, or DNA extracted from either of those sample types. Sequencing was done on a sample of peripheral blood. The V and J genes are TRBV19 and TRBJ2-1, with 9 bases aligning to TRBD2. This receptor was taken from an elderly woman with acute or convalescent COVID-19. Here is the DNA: TGTGCCAGTAGTGCGGGAGGGAGAGGGAGGTTCGGTGAGCAGTTCTTC. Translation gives CASSAGGRGRFGEQFF.